Listed here are 4 T cell receptor beta chains from one sample, sequenced in a study of CD8+CD57+ T cells in acquired aplastic anemia. Genomic DNA provided the template from which TCR beta VDJ and CDR3 profiles were obtained. From the reads, TCRdb called clonotypes with MiXCR, one entry per CDR3 protein. The sample contains hundreds of thousands of distinct CDR3 sequences, about 50% of which appear only once. The authors sequenced patients whose flow cytometry had shown CD8+CD57+ cell expansion. Sequencing was done on a sample of sorted CD4+, CD8+, or CD8+CD57+ T cells (not recorded which) from PBMCs. All receptors derive from a human donor with aplastic anemia.

The chain combines TRBV24-1 with TRBJ1-2, with 7 bases matching TRBD1. This CDR3 contains 13 residues. In germline, CDR1 is KGHDR, CDR2 SFDVKD. The V segment lost 3 bases and the J segment 7 bases; nucleotides outside the gene matches: 4. CDR3 sequence reads: CATSDGQVGGYTF. In DNA, the CDR3 is TGTGCCACCAGTGATGGACAGGTTGGTGGCTACACCTTC.

The chain combines TRBV7-9 with TRBJ1-1; TRBD1 might be the D (5 bases). The germline gives CDR1 SEHNR, CDR2 FQNEAQ (reference sequence). With 0 bases removed from V and 11 bases from J, the gap between germline ends came to 13 bases. This CDR3 spans 13 amino acids. The CDR3 reads CASSLAWQEGAFF. As DNA, the CDR3 is TGTGCCAGCAGCTTAGCTTGGCAGGAGGGGGCTTTCTTT.

The V and J genes are TRBV5-1 and TRBJ2-6; a weak D match, TRBD2 (5 bases). V lost 4 bases to trimming and J lost 0 bases, with 14 bases between them. Per germline, CDR1 SGHRS and CDR2 YFSETQ. The CDR3 totals 17 residues. The CDR3 is CASSTFPGSSGANVLTF. The CDR3 coding sequence is TGCGCCAGCAGCACCTTTCCGGGGAGCTCTGGGGCCAACGTCCTGACTTTC.

The chain recombines TRBV25-1 with TRBJ1-1; TRBD1 agrees at 9 bases. Germline values: CDR1 MGHDK, CDR2 SYGVNS. The CDR3 is 13 amino acids. V lost 6 bases and J lost 11; bases outside the gene matches: 10. The CDR3 DNA is TGTGCCAGCAGAACCTCAGGGACAGGGTCGGCTTTCTTT. Its translation is CASRTSGTGSAFF.